This T cell receptor beta chain was sequenced for a study of PD-1 blockade in classical Hodgkin lymphoma. Repertoires were generated with immunoSEQ multiplex PCR, while TCRdb's copy carries only in-frame clones and drops some. The data contain about 30,000 clones, 70% of them singletons. Germline V CDR1 and CDR2: MDHEN, SYDVKM. V was pared by 4 bases and J by 0 bases, with 17 bases between. This CDR3 spans 17 amino acids. A remark on this clone: Its antigen remains unidentified.

Study-wide results and limits: Although disease activity or prior therapy may be involved, causes of the repertoire differences remain undefined.

No patient escaped relapse after autologous stem cell transplantation, and brentuximab vedotin exposure varied. The receptor comes from a human donor with classical Hodgkin lymphoma. This rearrangement joins TRBV28 to TRBJ2-3; maybe TRBD2 (6 bases). Source: peripheral blood mononuclear cells (PBMCs), taken before the second cycle of nivolumab. The CDR3 coding sequence is TGTGCCAGCAGTTCAGCGGGCGTCGTCTCTAGCACAGATACGCAGTATTTT. It codes for CASSSAGVVSSTDTQYF.